The 30 T cell receptor beta chains given below trace back to one sample, sequenced in a study of T cell responses to AZD1222 COVID-19 vaccine. Profiling relied on immunoSEQ multiplex PCR, and the TCRdb table lists in-frame clones only, not all of them. The sample shows under 35,000 clones, roughly 90% of them seen only once. The input for sequencing was peripheral blood, taken 28 days after the second AZD1222 dose. These receptors originate from an adult who received the AZD1222 COVID-19 vaccine.

The chain employs TRBV4-1 and TRBJ1-1; D remains ambiguous. The germline V and J ends were trimmed by 3 bases and 1 base, with 6 bases remaining between them. This CDR3 contains 13 residues. Germline-derived CDR1 and CDR2 are MGHRA and YSYEKL. The chain's CDR3 is CASSQYPNTEAFF. Here the CDR3 DNA reads TGCGCCAGCAGCCAGTACCCGAACACTGAAGCTTTCTTT.

This clone was picked up one time. The gene calls are TRBV5-4 and TRBJ2-3, with 11 nucleotides matching TRBD1. This CDR3 is 15 amino acids long. Germline trimming cut 4 bases from V and 7 bases from J; bases unmatched to any gene: 8. The germline gives CDR1 SGHNT, CDR2 YYREEE (reference sequence). CDR3 DNA sequence: TGTGCCAGCAGCCCCCCGGGACAGGGGGAACATACGCAGTATTTT. Encoded protein: CASSPPGQGEHTQYF.

V is TRBV9 and J is TRBJ1-1; 9 bases line up with TRBD1. V lost 3 bases to trimming and J lost 4 bases; unmatched junction nucleotides: 4. CDR1 is SGDLS, CDR2 YYNGEE, per germline. The CDR3 length is 14 residues. CDR3 residues: CASSADRGGTEAFF. The CDR3 region has the DNA TGTGCCAGCAGCGCGGACAGGGGCGGCACTGAAGCTTTCTTT.

J is TRBJ2-5 and V is TRBV6-6; 7 bases are shared with TRBD1. The CDR3 is 14 amino acids. Germline trimming cut 5 bases from V and 1 base from J; bases unmatched to any gene: 4. Germline lookup yields CDR1 MNHNY and CDR2 SVGAGI (reference sequence). DNA for the CDR3: TGTGCCAGCAGTGTGACAGGGCCCCAAGAGACCCAGTACTTC. Translated: CASSVTGPQETQYF.

The J gene is TRBJ1-1, the V gene TRBV4-3; D is uncertain. The germline V gene encodes CDR1 LGHNA and CDR2 YSLEER. There are 16 residues in the CDR3. The V gene lost 0 bases and the J gene lost 6 bases, with 17 bases spanning the gap. The CDR3 is CASSQEVLGGPAEAFF. The CDR3 nucleotides read TGCGCCAGCAGCCAAGAGGTGTTGGGTGGCCCTGCTGAAGCTTTCTTT.

The sample holds a few counts of this clone. The chain carries TRBV7-9 and TRBJ1-6; 10 bases agree with TRBD1. The CDR3 extends over 15 amino acids. CDR1 and CDR2 (germline): SEHNR, FQNEAQ (reference sequence). The V gene end was trimmed by 3 bases and the J gene end by 6 bases; junction bases not matched to a gene: 2. For the CDR3, the DNA is TGTGCCAGCAGCTTGGGGACAGGGGTTAATTCACCCCTCCACTTT. This codes for CASSLGTGVNSPLHF.

The chain recombines TRBV2 with TRBJ1-6; D not certain. CDR1 and CDR2 from the germline V gene are SNHLY and FYNNEI. V lost 6 bases and J lost 4, with 13 bases in between. This CDR3 has 15 amino acids. The CDR3 region is CASSEFTDYNSPLHF. The CDR3 nucleotides read TGTGCCAGCAGCGAATTCACAGATTATAATTCACCCCTCCACTTT.

The rearrangement joins TRBV14 to TRBJ1-2; no firm D call. Germline CDR1 SGHDN, CDR2 FVKESK. Between the trimmed V and J ends, which lost 1 base and 2 bases, there was a span of 5 bases. The CDR3 is 13 residues long. Here the CDR3 reads CASSQVPNYGYTF. Here the CDR3 DNA reads TGTGCCAGCAGCCAAGTACCGAACTATGGCTACACCTTC.

The chain couples TRBV12-3 or TRBV12-4 to TRBJ1-2; no clear D. V gave up 7 bases and J gave up 8 bases, with 14 bases separating them. The CDR3 has 12 amino acids. The CDR3 protein is CASTQVRGGYTF. The CDR3 bases are TGTGCCAGCACTCAAGTCCGTGGCGGCTACACCTTC.

The genes are TRBV3-1 (or the pseudogene TRBV3-2) and TRBJ2-2; the D call may be TRBD1 or TRBD2 (6 bases each). CDR3 length: 15 residues. The V and J ends lost 5 bases and 6 bases respectively, with 16 bases between them. Looked up from germline, CDR1 is LGHDT and CDR2 is YNNKEL (reference sequence). CDR3 residues: CASSSELRGPGELFF. The CDR3 DNA is TGTGCCAGCAGCTCTGAACTTCGGGGGCCCGGGGAGCTGTTTTTT.

The rearrangement joins TRBV11-2 to TRBJ1-2, with D perhaps TRBD1 (5 bases). Trimming left V 0 bases short and J 3 bases short, with 8 bases between. CDR1 is SGHAT and CDR2 is FQNNGV in the germline V gene. CDR3 length equals 14 residues. DNA of the CDR3: TGTGCCAGCAGCTTAGAGGAGGGGTACTATGGCTACACCTTC. This translates into CASSLEEGYYGYTF.

The chain employs TRBV7-3 and TRBJ1-2; 7 positions agree with TRBD1. Germline lookup yields CDR1 SGHTA and CDR2 FQGTGA. V lost 6 bases, J lost 0 bases, and 7 bases stayed unmatched. CDR3 length: 15 residues. The CDR3 loop is CASSPQGGTNYGYTF. The CDR3 DNA reads TGTGCCAGCAGTCCCCAAGGGGGCACTAACTATGGCTACACCTTC.

The rearrangement links TRBV3-1 (or the pseudogene TRBV3-2) to TRBJ2-1, with TRBD1 identical over 11 bases. V was clipped by 6 bases and J by 7 bases; unmatched bases: 8. Germline V gene data show CDR1 as LGHDT and CDR2 as YNNKEL (reference sequence). This CDR3 spans 15 amino acids. The CDR3 protein is CASRGQGAFRNEQFF. Here the CDR3 DNA reads TGTGCCAGCAGAGGACAGGGGGCCTTCAGGAATGAGCAGTTCTTC.

The rearrangement joins TRBV5-8 to TRBJ1-2; TRBD1 matches at 7 bases. CDR1 and CDR2 from the germline V gene are SGHTS and YDEGEE. Losses at the gene ends were 0 bases for V and 2 bases for J; bases not matched to a gene: 1. The CDR3 consists of 14 residues. CDR3 bases: TGTGCCAGCAGCTTGGGACAGGGAAACTATGGCTACACCTTC. It translates to CASSLGQGNYGYTF.

The chain combines TRBV6-5 with TRBJ2-7; maybe TRBD1 (6 bases). Trimming took off 4 bases at V and 3 bases at J, with 10 bases between the two ends. The germline gives CDR1 MNHEY, CDR2 SVGAGI. This CDR3 has 13 amino acids. The DNA of the CDR3 is TGTGCCAGCAGTTTGGACAGAAACTACGAGCAGTACTTC. This codes for CASSLDRNYEQYF.

The V and J genes are TRBV6-2 or TRBV6-3 and TRBJ1-3, with TRBD1 as a possible D gene (5 bases). Per germline, CDR1 MNHEY and CDR2 SVGEGT. The CDR3 runs to 15 residues. V was clipped by 5 bases and J by 0 bases, with 11 bases between them. As DNA, the CDR3 is TGTGCCAGCAGTCGACACAGGAGCTCTGGAAACACCATATATTTT. As protein: CASSRHRSSGNTIYF.

The CDR3 spells CASSVEAGGFTEAFF. The CDR3 DNA is TGTGCCAGCAGCGTAGAGGCAGGGGGTTTCACTGAAGCTTTCTTT. The chain employs TRBV9 and TRBJ1-1; 7 bases align to TRBD1. Germline V gives CDR1 SGDLS, CDR2 YYNGEE. The CDR3 is 15 amino acids. V lost 0 bases to trimming and J lost 4 bases; unmatched junction nucleotides: 6. Complete variable domain (other parts from reference TRBV9 and TRBJ1-1): DSGVTQTPKHLITATGQRVTLRCSPRSGDLSVYWYQQSLDQGLQFLIQYYNGEERAKGNILERFSAQQFPDLHSELNLSSLELGDSALYFCASSVEAGGFTEAFFGQGTRLTVV.

The table lists this clone with a few counts. The chain carries TRBV19 and TRBJ1-5; D is uncertain. V shed 5 bases and J shed 4 bases, with 12 bases lying between them. CDR3 length equals 14 residues. The germline CDR1 and CDR2 sequences are LNHDA and SQIVND (reference sequence). In DNA form, the CDR3 reads TGTGCCAGTAGTTCAGAGCGGCTTAATCAGCCCCAGCATTTT. Protein sequence: CASSSERLNQPQHF.

This rearrangement joins TRBV5-1 to TRBJ2-7; the D gene is possibly TRBD1 (6 bases). CDR3 length: 15 amino acids. The V gene's germline CDR1 is SGHRS and CDR2 YFSETQ. Trimming cost V 0 bases and J 0 bases, with 10 bases left between them. The CDR3 spells CASSLAGQSSYEQYF. The CDR3 DNA reads as TGCGCCAGCAGCTTGGCGGGACAAAGCTCCTACGAGCAGTACTTC.

This clone turned up a few times. This chain uses TRBV9 with TRBJ2-7; D is uncertain. This CDR3 has 15 residues. Trimming took off 3 bases at V and 5 bases at J, with 18 bases between the two ends. Per germline, CDR1 SGDLS and CDR2 YYNGEE. Here the CDR3 reads CASSDPLGNSNEQYF. The CDR3 DNA follows: TGTGCCAGCAGCGATCCCCTAGGGAATAGCAACGAGCAGTACTTC.

The chain carries TRBV10-3 and TRBJ2-3; 10 nucleotides line up with TRBD1. CDR1 and CDR2 from the germline V gene are ENHRY and SYGVKD. V lost 7 bases, J lost 4 bases, and 14 bases stayed unmatched. There are 17 residues in the CDR3. The CDR3 region has the DNA TGTGCCATCAAACCCAATTCCGGGACAGGGGTGGCAGATACGCAGTATTTT. This encodes CAIKPNSGTGVADTQYF.

This clone was observed a few times. The chain has TRBV2 and TRBJ1-6, with unresolved D. Germline-derived CDR1 and CDR2 are SNHLY and FYNNEI. The CDR3 spans 15 residues. The ends were cut back, 6 bases at V and 9 bases at J, with 18 bases in the middle. The CDR3 DNA reads as TGTGCCAGCAGGATGACGTCGCCGGAAATTTCACCCCTCCACTTT. Its translation is CASRMTSPEISPLHF.

This chain joins TRBV6-5 and TRBJ2-5, with D tentatively TRBD2 (6 bases). The CDR3 runs to 14 residues. Looked up from germline, CDR1 is MNHEY and CDR2 is SVGAGI. V lost 0 bases and J 4 bases, leaving 9 bases between the germline ends. The DNA for the CDR3 is TGTGCCAGCAGTTACTCTGGAGGGCGAGAGACCCAGTACTTC. It codes for CASSYSGGRETQYF.

The V and J genes are TRBV18 and TRBJ2-7, with D possibly called TRBD1 or TRBD2 (5 bases each). V was pared by 3 bases and J by 4 bases, with 13 bases between. Germline CDR1 and CDR2: KGHSH and LQKENI. This CDR3 region has 14 residues. The chain's CDR3 is CASSPGPWGYEQYF. CDR3 nucleotides: TGTGCCAGCTCACCTGGGCCCTGGGGGTACGAGCAGTACTTC.

The rearrangement joins TRBV29-1 to TRBJ2-7; D remains ambiguous. The V end was cut by 6 bases, the J end by 3 bases, with 18 bases between. CDR1 is SQVTM, CDR2 ANQGSEA, per germline. The CDR3 runs to 14 residues. The CDR3 coding sequence is TGCAGCGTGTGCCCCCTGCGAGATTGCTACGAGCAGTACTTC. Translating gives CSVCPLRDCYEQYF.

CDR3 DNA sequence: TGTGCCAGCAGCTTGGGGAGGGGCTCTGGAAACACCATATATTTT. Residues: CASSLGRGSGNTIYF. The chain carries TRBV5-6 and TRBJ1-3, with a tentative D call TRBD1 (5 bases). Trimming took 0 bases from V and 0 from J, leaving 7 bases between them. The CDR3 has 15 amino acids. The germline gives CDR1 SGHDT, CDR2 YYEEEE.

The V call is TRBV27, the J call TRBJ1-4; D is unclear. Germline V gene data show CDR1 as MNHEY and CDR2 as SMNVEV (reference sequence). The V end was cut by 0 bases, the J end by 3 bases, with 14 bases between. The CDR3 has 17 amino acids. Here the CDR3 DNA reads TGTGCCAGCAGTTTATCGGGTTTTGGGGTGGCTAATGAAAAACTGTTTTTT. Protein sequence: CASSLSGFGVANEKLFF.

V gene TRBV7-2 combines with J gene TRBJ2-3, with D uncertain. The CDR3 runs to 15 residues. The germline V gene has CDR1 SGHTA and CDR2 FQGNSA. V gave up 2 bases and J gave up 1 base, with 10 bases separating them. CDR3: CASSLTIGGTDTQYF. The DNA of the CDR3 is TGTGCCAGCAGCTTAACAATCGGAGGCACAGATACGCAGTATTTT. Drawing the rest from reference TRBV7-2 and TRBJ2-3, the complete variable domain is GAGVSQSPSNKVTEKGKDVELRCDPISGHTALYWYRQSLGQGLEFLIYFQGNSAPDKSGLPSDRFSAERTGGSVSTLTIQRTQQEDSAVYLCASSLTIGGTDTQYFGPGTRLTVL.

The V and J genes are TRBV7-9 and TRBJ1-6; D gene unclear. The CDR3 contains 13 residues. Trimming took off 2 bases at V and 7 bases at J, with 6 bases between the two ends. Germline lookup yields CDR1 SEHNR and CDR2 FQNEAQ (reference sequence). The CDR3 DNA reads TGTGCCAGCAGCTTACTTCTAAATTCACCCCTCCACTTT. This translates into CASSLLLNSPLHF. Filled out from reference TRBV7-9 and TRBJ1-6, the complete variable domain reads DTGVSQNPRHKITKRGQNVTFRCDPISEHNRLYWYRQTLGQGPEFLTYFQNEAQLEKSRLLSDRFSAERPKGSFSTLEIQRTEQGDSAMYLCASSLLLNSPLHFGNGTRLTVT.

The chain joins TRBV29-1 to TRBJ1-1; D unresolved. CDR3 length equals 13 residues. CDR1 and CDR2 (germline): SQVTM, ANQGSEA. Deletions cut 8 bases from V and 1 base from J, with 14 bases between. CDR3 sequence reads: CSCEVVENTEAFF. In nucleotides, the CDR3 is TGCAGCTGCGAAGTAGTAGAGAACACTGAAGCTTTCTTT. Full variable domain (missing parts from reference TRBV29-1 and TRBJ1-1): SAVISQKPSRDICQRGTSLTIQCQVDSQVTMMFWYRQQPGQSLTLIATANQGSEATYESGFVIDKFPISRPNLTFSTLTVSNMSPEDSSIYLCSCEVVENTEAFFGQGTRLTVV.